This T cell receptor (beta chain) was sequenced for a study of human T cells and chemical hapten exposure. About the research overall: Sensitization employed 2% DPC on about 2 cm by about 2 cm of upper inner arm skin. The study, taken as a whole, reports: Expanded TCRs grouped into significantly more large CDR3 similarity clusters than controls produced.

This clonotype was observed a handful of times. Its antigen is not known. Described time point: pre-sensitization, week 0. Treatment here: therapeutic diphenylcyclopropenone sensitization with weekly scalp DPC. Donors were 18 to 70-year-old alopecia patients suitable for DPC. It was from unfractionated whole blood that total RNA was extracted. This CDR3 is 16 amino acids long. CDR1 and CDR2 (germline): PRHDT, FYEKMQ (reference sequence). The V segment lost 5 bases and the J segment 2 bases; nucleotides outside the gene matches: 9. TCRdb redid the calling of the RACE reads with MiXCR, one entry per CDR3 protein. The data contain around 92,000 distinct CDR3 sequences, roughly 10% of them singletons.

Material: whole blood, obtained in connection with sensitization to the hapten diphenylcyclopropenone (DPC). This TCR derives from a woman between 55 and 75 years old with alopecia areata. Some clones in this sample may be carry-over from other donors' samples. The chain uses TRBV13 and TRBJ2-1; 7 bases map to TRBD1. DNA of the CDR3: TGTGCCAGCAGCCAGGCAGGGGGAACCACCTACAATGAGCAGTTCTTC. This encodes CASSQAGGTTYNEQFF.